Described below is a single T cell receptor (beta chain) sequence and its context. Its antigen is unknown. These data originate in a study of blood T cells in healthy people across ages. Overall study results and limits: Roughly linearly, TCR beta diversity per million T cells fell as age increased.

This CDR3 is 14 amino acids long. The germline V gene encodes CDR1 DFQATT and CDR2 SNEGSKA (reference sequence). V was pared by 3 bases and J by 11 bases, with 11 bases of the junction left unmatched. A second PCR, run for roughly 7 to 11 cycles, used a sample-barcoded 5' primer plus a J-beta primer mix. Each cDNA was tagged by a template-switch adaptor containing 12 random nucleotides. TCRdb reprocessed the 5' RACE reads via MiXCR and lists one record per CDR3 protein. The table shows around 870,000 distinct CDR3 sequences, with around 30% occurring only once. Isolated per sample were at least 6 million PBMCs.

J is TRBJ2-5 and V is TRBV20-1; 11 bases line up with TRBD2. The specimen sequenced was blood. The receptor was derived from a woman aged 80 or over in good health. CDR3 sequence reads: CSASSSGGHNEQYF. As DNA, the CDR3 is TGCAGTGCTAGCTCTAGCGGGGGGCACAATGAGCAGTACTTC.